The 24 T cell receptor beta chains reported below all come from one sample, sequenced in a study of regulatory T cells in long-lasting Graves disease. Researchers made TCR beta libraries by using iRepertoire HTBI primers and running Arm-PCR on CDR3 regions. TCRdb redid the calling of the multiplex PCR reads with MiXCR, one entry per CDR3 protein. The sample includes around 480,000 distinct CDR3 sequences, about 17% of them seen just once. The sample's time point: newly diagnosed GD, antithyroid drugs for less than 3 months. Isolated PBMC RNA provided the starting material for the TCR library. The same sample was also used in a study of T cells in Graves' hyperthyroidism and ophthalmopathy.

Here the sequenced sample was peripheral blood mononuclear cells (PBMCs), taken at new diagnosis, from a patient treated with antithyroid drugs. Receptor source: a man aged 35-49 years with Graves disease.

This clonotype appeared many times. The rearrangement joins TRBV7-3 to TRBJ2-1, with 8 nucleotides matching TRBD2. Germline loops: CDR1 SGHTA, CDR2 FQGTGA. This CDR3 spans 18 amino acids. Trimming cost V 1 base and J 2 bases; bases outside gene matches: 10. The CDR3 loop is CASSLNSAGGGAYNEQFF. The CDR3 coding sequence is TGTGCCAGCAGCTTAAACTCTGCGGGAGGTGGGGCCTACAATGAGCAGTTCTTC. The variable domain in full, with the rest retrieved from reference TRBV7-3 and TRBJ2-1, is GAGVSQTPSNKVTEKGKYVELRCDPISGHTALYWYRQSLGQGPEFLIYFQGTGAADDSGLPNDRFFAVRPEGSVSTLKIQRTERGDSAVYLCASSLNSAGGGAYNEQFFGPGTRLTVL.

Many counts were recorded for this clonotype. The chain joins TRBV9 to TRBJ2-7; D perhaps matches TRBD2 (6 bases). V dropped 7 bases and J dropped 7 bases, with 12 bases sitting between them. The CDR3 has 11 amino acids. Per the germline V gene, CDR1 is SGDLS and CDR2 is YYNGEE. The CDR3 sequence is CASGPRGEQYF. As DNA, the CDR3 is TGTGCCAGCGGTCCCCGGGGGGAGCAGTACTTC.

This clonotype was observed at least ten times. The V call is TRBV2, the J call TRBJ1-6; TRBD1 might be the D (6 bases). This CDR3 has 15 amino acids. V lost 3 bases to trimming and J lost 7 bases, with 13 bases between them. Germline V CDR1 and CDR2: SNHLY, FYNNEI. The DNA of the CDR3 is TGTGCCAGCAGTGACTTACAGGGTGTAAATTCACCCCTCCACTTT. It yields the protein CASSDLQGVNSPLHF.

This clonotype came up many times. The chain is built from TRBV6-1 and TRBJ2-3; maybe TRBD2 (6 bases). Germline CDR1 and CDR2: MNHNS and SASEGT. CDR3 length equals 15 residues. V lost 3 bases to trimming and J lost 4 bases, with 14 bases between them. Here the CDR3 reads CASSDAGREADTQYF. The CDR3 region has the DNA TGTGCCAGCAGTGATGCCGGGAGAGAGGCAGATACGCAGTATTTT.

In its sample, this clonotype was seen a few times. The chain employs TRBV6-2 or TRBV6-3 and TRBJ1-1; D is unclear. This CDR3 has 11 amino acids. Trimming took off 5 bases at V and 5 bases at J, with 6 bases between the two ends. Germline CDR1 is MNHEY and CDR2 is SVGEGT. CDR3 region: CASSVGTEAFF. CDR3 bases: TGTGCCAGCAGTGTGGGGACTGAAGCTTTCTTT.

The table lists this clonotype with many counts. The rearrangement joins TRBV27 to TRBJ2-3; 7 nucleotides match TRBD1. The DNA end favors TRBJ2-5, so the J call may be wrong. CDR1 is MNHEY and CDR2 is SMNVEV in the germline V gene (reference sequence). This CDR3 is built from 13 residues. DNA of the CDR3: TGTGCCAGCAGTTTAACCGCCACAGGGGCCCAGTACTTC. As protein: CASSLTATGAQYF.

This clonotype was picked up a small number of times. The V gene is TRBV20-1, the J gene TRBJ2-2; 10 positions match TRBD2. V lost 6 bases and J lost 4; bases outside the gene matches: 5. This CDR3 is built from 14 residues. The germline V gene has CDR1 DFQATT and CDR2 SNEGSKA (reference sequence). Written as DNA, the CDR3 is TGCAGTGCAAAGGGACTAGCGAGCACCGGGGAGCTGTTTTTT. This codes for CSAKGLASTGELFF.

V usage is TRBV27 and J usage is TRBJ2-4, with D unresolved. The CDR3 runs to 18 residues. CDR1 and CDR2 (germline): MNHEY, SMNVEV (reference sequence). The V end was cut by 3 bases, the J end by 0 bases, with 18 bases between. The chain's CDR3 is CASSFLRLLSLAKNIQYF. The DNA for the CDR3 is TGTGCCAGCAGTTTCCTCAGGCTACTAAGTCTAGCCAAAAACATTCAGTACTTC.

This clonotype was picked up many times. The chain combines TRBV2 with TRBJ1-3; possibly TRBD1 for D (5 bases). The ends were cut back, 5 bases at V and 0 bases at J, with 14 bases in the middle. The CDR3 has 16 residues. Germline-derived CDR1 and CDR2 are SNHLY and FYNNEI. The CDR3 DNA follows: TGTGCCAGCAGTACCCAACAGGCAAGCTCTGGAAACACCATATATTTT. Translated: CASSTQQASSGNTIYF.

This clonotype was counted many times. The chain joins TRBV2 to TRBJ2-1, with a weak D call TRBD1 (8 bases). V lost 10 bases to trimming and J lost 4 bases, with 17 bases between them. The CDR3 length is 14 residues. Germline CDR1 reads SNHLY; CDR2 reads FYNNEI. CDR3 in amino acids: CATQGASGYNEQFF. The CDR3 DNA follows: TGTGCCACCCAGGGGGCTAGCGGATACAATGAGCAGTTCTTC.

This clonotype was recorded many times. V gene TRBV9 combines with J gene TRBJ1-3; 8 positions agree with TRBD1. This CDR3 is built from 15 residues. From germline, CDR1 is SGDLS and CDR2 YYNGEE. Unmatched junction bases numbered 3, after V lost 3 bases and J lost 1 base. CDR3 protein: CASSGQGKSGNTIYF. For the CDR3, the DNA is TGTGCCAGCAGCGGACAGGGGAAGTCTGGAAACACCATATATTTT.

This clonotype has a count of ten or more. The chain employs TRBV7-3 and TRBJ2-4; D is perhaps TRBD2 (6 bases). This CDR3 spans 16 amino acids. Trimming removed 2 bases at V and 2 bases at J, with 13 bases between. The germline V gene encodes CDR1 SGHTA and CDR2 FQGTGA. CDR3 amino acids: CASSLSGRGTKNIQYF. The CDR3 nucleotides are TGTGCCAGCAGCTTATCCGGGAGAGGAACCAAAAACATTCAGTACTTC.

This clonotype was found many times. This chain uses TRBV20-1 with TRBJ2-7, with D possibly TRBD1 on 5 matching bases. V was cut by 3 bases and J by 3 bases, with 15 bases left in between. CDR1 DFQATT and CDR2 SNEGSKA come from the germline V gene (reference sequence). The length of the CDR3 is 14 residues. Written as DNA, the CDR3 is TGCAGTGCTAGGGACAAACAGAGTCACTACGAGCAGTACTTC. Translated, it gives CSARDKQSHYEQYF.

This clonotype has ten or more counts. This sequence joins TRBV28 and TRBJ2-7; 11 bases fit TRBD1. The CDR3 runs to 16 residues. Germline loops: CDR1 MDHEN, CDR2 SYDVKM. The V and J ends lost 2 bases and 7 bases, in that order; junction bases with no gene match: 10. CDR3 amino acids: CASSLTFGQGAGEQYF. CDR3 in DNA: TGTGCCAGCAGTTTAACTTTTGGACAGGGGGCGGGGGAGCAGTACTTC.

There are many counts of this clonotype. The chain combines TRBV28 with TRBJ2-2; 7 nucleotides line up with TRBD2. This CDR3 is built from 16 residues. CDR1 is MDHEN, CDR2 SYDVKM, per germline. V lost 7 bases to trimming and J lost 4 bases; unmatched junction nucleotides: 12. CDR3 nucleotides: TGTGCCAGCAACCCCCTAGGGGAGGGGAGCACCGGGGAGCTGTTTTTT. Protein product: CASNPLGEGSTGELFF.

V is TRBV6-9 and J is TRBJ2-7; possible D gene TRBD2, 5 bases. The CDR3 totals 14 residues. Trimming removed 3 bases at V and 2 bases at J, with 11 bases between. The V gene's germline CDR1 is MNHGY and CDR2 SVAAGI. CDR3 nucleotides: TGTGCCAGCAGTTACGTGGGGAGCCCCTACGAGCAGTACTTC. As protein: CASSYVGSPYEQYF.

This clonotype has more than one count but fewer than ten. The chain is built from TRBV3-1 and TRBJ2-5, with TRBD2 identical over 11 bases. The CDR3 length is 15 residues. With 5 bases clipped from V and 5 bases from J, the junction kept 7 bases outside the gene matches. Germline-derived CDR1 and CDR2 are LGHDT and YNNKEL (reference sequence). The CDR3 DNA is TGTGCCAGCAGCGCGGGACTAGCGGCGGCTGAGACCCAGTACTTC. Translation: CASSAGLAAAETQYF.

This clonotype showed up just a few times. The chain has TRBV5-1 and TRBJ2-3, with D tentatively TRBD1 (6 bases). V was clipped by 2 bases and J by 1 base, with 14 bases between them. Germline V gives CDR1 SGHRS, CDR2 YFSETQ. The CDR3 consists of 16 residues. The CDR3 here is CASSFKTGTGTDTQYF. The CDR3 region has the DNA TGCGCCAGCAGCTTTAAAACAGGGACCGGCACAGATACGCAGTATTTT.

A few counts support this clonotype. The rearrangement uses TRBV12-3 or TRBV12-4 and TRBJ2-1; 10 bases are shared with TRBD2. The trim removed 6 bases at V and 9 bases at J, leaving 11 bases unmatched. The CDR3 runs 15 residues. The CDR3 reads CASRPIAGGRGEQFF. CDR3 bases: TGTGCCAGCAGACCTATAGCGGGAGGCCGCGGTGAGCAGTTCTTC.

This clonotype occurred many times. This chain connects TRBV2 to TRBJ1-1; no reliable D call. CDR1 and CDR2 (germline): SNHLY, FYNNEI. The V end was cut by 10 bases, the J end by 4 bases, with 16 bases between. This CDR3 comprises 13 residues. CDR3 protein: CATRRGYGTEAFF. The CDR3 DNA reads as TGTGCCACCCGGCGGGGTTACGGCACTGAAGCTTTCTTT.

This clonotype was counted ten times or more. The rearrangement links TRBV2 to TRBJ2-7; perhaps TRBD1 as D (5 bases). From germline, CDR1 is SNHLY and CDR2 FYNNEI. V lost 7 bases and J lost 4, with 14 bases in between. This CDR3 has 13 amino acids. CDR3 in DNA: TGTGCCAGCACCAAAGGCAGGGAATACGAGCAGTACTTC. Translated: CASTKGREYEQYF.

This clonotype has at least ten counts. This rearrangement joins TRBV2 to TRBJ1-1, with a tentative D call TRBD1 (5 bases). Germline CDR1 SNHLY, CDR2 FYNNEI. Trimming removed 3 bases at V and 7 bases at J, with 18 bases between. The CDR3 length is 15 residues. As DNA, the CDR3 is TGTGCCAGCAGTGATCCCGCAGGGCCAGCTTTTGAAGCTTTCTTT. Translating gives CASSDPAGPAFEAFF.

This clonotype was counted many times. The chain combines TRBV15 with TRBJ2-7, with TRBD1 identical over 7 bases. This CDR3 region has 14 residues. Trimming took 6 bases from V and 4 from J; bases not matched to a gene: 9. Germline V gene lookup returns CDR1 LNHNV and CDR2 YYDKDF (reference sequence). The CDR3 loop reads CATSRSGQAYEQYF. DNA of the CDR3: TGTGCCACCAGTAGGTCAGGACAGGCATACGAGCAGTACTTC.

This clonotype was seen at least ten times. The chain employs TRBV27 and TRBJ1-2; perhaps TRBD1 as D (5 bases). Germline assignment: CDR1 MNHEY and CDR2 SMNVEV (reference sequence). V was pared by 5 bases and J by 2 bases, with 9 bases between. CDR3 length: 13 amino acids. CDR3 amino acids: CASSPGPNYGYTF. The CDR3 DNA sequence: TGTGCCAGCAGTCCAGGGCCCAACTATGGCTACACCTTC.